The subject of this entry is one TCR beta chain. Its cognate antigen is unknown. The entry originates in a study of cytomegalovirus exposure and HLA in healthy donors. Study-level findings and limits: Among TCR beta chains, those listed as cytomegalovirus-associated numbered about 150.

V lost 2 bases to trimming and J lost 4 bases, with 13 bases between them. The CDR3 totals 15 residues. Germline V CDR1 and CDR2: MNHNY, SVGAGI (reference sequence). The PCR was carried out with 60 Vbeta primers and 13 Jbeta primers. Sequenced by immunoSEQ multiplex PCR; TCRdb stores in-frame clones only, minus some. The sample yields roughly 200,000 clones, roughly 80% seen once. What was sequenced was PBMCs. The chain joins TRBV6-6 to TRBJ2-3; possible D gene TRBD2, 6 bases. The sequence was obtained from a middle-aged man in good health and CMV-seropositive. CDR3: CASSYEGGTADTQYF. The CDR3 DNA reads as TGTGCCAGCAGTTACGAGGGCGGGACTGCAGATACGCAGTATTTT.